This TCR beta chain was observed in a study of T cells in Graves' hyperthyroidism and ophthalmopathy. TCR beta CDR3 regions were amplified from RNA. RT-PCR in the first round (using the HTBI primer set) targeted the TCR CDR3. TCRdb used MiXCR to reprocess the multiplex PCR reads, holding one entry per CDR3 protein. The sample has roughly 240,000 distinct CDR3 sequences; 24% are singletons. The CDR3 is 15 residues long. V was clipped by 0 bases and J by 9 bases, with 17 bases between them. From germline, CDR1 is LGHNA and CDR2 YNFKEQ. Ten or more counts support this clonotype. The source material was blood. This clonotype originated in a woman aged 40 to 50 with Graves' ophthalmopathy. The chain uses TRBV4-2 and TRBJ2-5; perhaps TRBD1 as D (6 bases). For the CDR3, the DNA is TGTGCCAGCAGCCAAGATGAGAGAGGGTGGGGGCCCCAGTACTTC. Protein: CASSQDERGWGPQYF.